The clone carrying this T cell receptor (beta chain) was counted ten times or more. Its antigen is not known. The data are from a study of T-cell memory formation after mild COVID-19. General observations from the study: Confirmation was lacking for SARS-CoV-2 specificity of second-wave clones that peaked on day 37. There was a balanced CD4/CD8 profile in clones contracting day 15 to 85, and later expanders leaned CD4+.

Germline CDR1 and CDR2: MGHRA and YSYEKL. There are 11 residues in the CDR3. Trimming left V 3 bases short and J 3 bases short, with 3 bases between. One entry per CDR3 protein, called by TCRdb with MiXCR from the 5' RACE reads. The table records roughly 48,000 distinct CDR3 sequences, 27% of them present only once. The chain uses TRBV4-1 and TRBJ2-7; D is undetermined. The specimen sequenced was PBMCs or a T cell subset sorted from them (not recorded which). This receptor was obtained from a man in his late teens or twenties who had mild COVID-19 (a few samples of this study predate the infection). Cell type and time point are not known. CDR3 in amino acids: CASSQNYEQYF. The CDR3 nucleotides are TGCGCCAGCAGCCAGAACTACGAGCAGTACTTC.